The clone carrying this TCR beta chain has only a few counts. Its antigen is unknown. Compared with germline, one end of the junction differs, possibly owing to a read error. The entry originates in a study of blood T cells in healthy people across ages. Study-wide results and caveats: Per million T cells, TCR beta diversity dropped roughly linearly as age increased. It was not known whether donors were CMV positive (a possible confounder of expanded clonotype changes).

The authors ran a second PCR of roughly 6 to 12 cycles using a sample-barcoded 5' primer and a J-beta primer mix. Each CDR3 protein gets one entry after TCRdb re-called the 5' RACE reads with MiXCR. The repertoire holds fewer than 650,000 distinct CDR3 sequences, with roughly a quarter as singletons. Germline assignment: CDR1 SGHTA and CDR2 FQGNSA. The CDR3 is 11 amino acids. These same records also appear under a second study, on T cells of mothers and their children. That publication notes: During the second PCR, the M1S primer introduced sample barcodes along with 2-4 random nucleotides.

This receptor was obtained from a boy younger than 10 in good health. V is TRBV7-2 and J is TRBJ2-5, with 10 bases aligning to TRBD2. Specimen: blood. CDR3 in amino acids: CASSSGLAYHF. CDR3 nucleotide sequence: TGTGCCAGCAGCTCGGGACTAGCGTACCACTTC.